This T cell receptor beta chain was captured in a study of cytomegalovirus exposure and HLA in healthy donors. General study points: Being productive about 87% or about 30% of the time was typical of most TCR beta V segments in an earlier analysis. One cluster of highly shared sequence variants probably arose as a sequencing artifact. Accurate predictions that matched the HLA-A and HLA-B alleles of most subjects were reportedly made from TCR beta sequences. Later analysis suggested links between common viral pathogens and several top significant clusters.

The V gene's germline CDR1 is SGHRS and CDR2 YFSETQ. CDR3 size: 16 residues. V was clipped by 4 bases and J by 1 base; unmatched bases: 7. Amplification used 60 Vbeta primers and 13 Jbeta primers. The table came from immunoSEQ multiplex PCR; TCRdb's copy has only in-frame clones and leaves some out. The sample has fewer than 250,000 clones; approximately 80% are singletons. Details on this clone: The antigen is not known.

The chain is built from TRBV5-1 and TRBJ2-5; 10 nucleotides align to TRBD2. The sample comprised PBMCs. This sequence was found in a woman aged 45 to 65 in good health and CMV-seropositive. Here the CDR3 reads CASSQGLAGGQETQYF. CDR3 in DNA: TGCGCCAGCAGCCAGGGATTAGCGGGGGGCCAAGAGACCCAGTACTTC.